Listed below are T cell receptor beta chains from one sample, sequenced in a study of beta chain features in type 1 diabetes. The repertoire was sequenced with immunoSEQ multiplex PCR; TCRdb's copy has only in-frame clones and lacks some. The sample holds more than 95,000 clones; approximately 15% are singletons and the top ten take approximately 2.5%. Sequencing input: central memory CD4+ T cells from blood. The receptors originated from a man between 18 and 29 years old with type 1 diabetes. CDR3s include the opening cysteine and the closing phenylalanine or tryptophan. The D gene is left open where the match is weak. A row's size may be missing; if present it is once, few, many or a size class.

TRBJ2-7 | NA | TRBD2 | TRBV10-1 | CASSDLLAGAQPYEQYF | TGCGCCAGCAGTGACTTACTAGCGGGGGCCCAACCCTACGAGCAGTACTTC
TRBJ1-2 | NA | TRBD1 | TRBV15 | CATSRDRDRGYGYTF | TGTGCCACCAGCAGAGATCGGGACAGGGGATATGGCTACACCTTC
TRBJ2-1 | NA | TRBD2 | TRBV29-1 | CSVLTSLAGPYNEQFF | TGCAGCGTCCTAACTTCGCTAGCGGGACCCTACAATGAGCAGTTCTTC
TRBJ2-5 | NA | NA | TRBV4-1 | CASSQSSNYQETQYF | TGCGCCAGCAGCCAGTCGTCGAATTACCAAGAGACCCAGTACTTC
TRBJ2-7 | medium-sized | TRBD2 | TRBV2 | CASSEPSGSSYEQYF | TGTGCCAGCAGTGAGCCTAGCGGTTCCTCCTACGAGCAGTACTTC
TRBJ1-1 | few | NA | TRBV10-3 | CAITPADGDSEAFF | TGTGCCATCACCCCGGCGGATGGTGACTCTGAAGCTTTCTTT
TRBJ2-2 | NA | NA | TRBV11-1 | CASSFSISNTGELFF | TGTGCCAGCAGCTTCTCGATTTCGAACACCGGGGAGCTGTTTTTT
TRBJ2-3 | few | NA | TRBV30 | CAWGRGGSDTQYF | TGTGCCTGGGGACGGGGTGGATCAGATACGCAGTATTTT
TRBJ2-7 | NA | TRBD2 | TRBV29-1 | CSVEGGRDYEQYF | TGCAGCGTTGAGGGCGGGAGAGACTACGAGCAGTACTTC
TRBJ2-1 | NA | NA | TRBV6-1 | CASSDTTTSSYNEQFF | TGTGCCAGCAGTGATACCACTACAAGCTCCTACAATGAGCAGTTCTTC
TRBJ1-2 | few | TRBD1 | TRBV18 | CASSPGTDYGYTF | TGTGCCAGCTCACCAGGGACAGACTATGGCTACACCTTC
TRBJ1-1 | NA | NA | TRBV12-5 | CASGHTQGSEAFF | TGTGCTAGTGGCCATACGCAGGGTTCAGAAGCTTTCTTT
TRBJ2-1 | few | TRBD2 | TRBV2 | CASSPGTSGPQFF | TGTGCCAGCAGTCCGGGGACTAGCGGCCCCCAGTTCTTC
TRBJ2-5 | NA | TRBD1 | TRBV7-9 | CASSRTGGDHQETQYF | TGTGCCAGCAGCCGAACAGGGGGAGATCACCAAGAGACCCAGTACTTC
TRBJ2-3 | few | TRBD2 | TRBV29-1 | CSFSGSIRDTQYF | TGCAGCTTTAGCGGGAGCATCAGGGATACGCAGTATTTT
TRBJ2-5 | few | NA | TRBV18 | CASSPNDNGETQYF | TGTGCCAGCTCACCAAACGACAACGGGGAGACCCAGTACTTC
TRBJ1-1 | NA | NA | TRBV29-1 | CSVVKGLNTEAFF | TGCAGCGTTGTGAAGGGTTTGAACACTGAAGCTTTCTTT
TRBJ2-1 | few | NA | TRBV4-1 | CASSRDMAGREQFF | TGCGCCAGCAGCCGAGACATGGCGGGGCGTGAGCAGTTCTTC
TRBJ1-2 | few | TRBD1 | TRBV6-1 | CASSEQGQGSPGGYTF | TGTGCCAGCAGTGAACAGGGACAGGGCTCCCCCGGTGGCTACACCTTC
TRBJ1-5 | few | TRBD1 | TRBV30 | CAWNPGQNQPQHF | TGTGCCTGGAATCCGGGACAGAATCAGCCCCAGCATTTT
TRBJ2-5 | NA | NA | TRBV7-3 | CASSFSGLEETQYF | TGTGCCAGCAGCTTTTCGGGACTCGAAGAGACCCAGTACTTC
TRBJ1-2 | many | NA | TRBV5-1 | CASSSDFNYGYTF | TGCGCCAGCAGCTCGGATTTTAACTATGGCTACACCTTC
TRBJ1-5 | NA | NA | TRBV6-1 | CASSEGGNQPQHF | TGTGCCAGCAGTGAAGGGGGGAATCAGCCCCAGCATTTT
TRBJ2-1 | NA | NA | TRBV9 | CASSADGSSYNEQFF | TGTGCCAGCAGCGCAGACGGCAGCTCCTACAATGAGCAGTTCTTC
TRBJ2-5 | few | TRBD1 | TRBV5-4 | CASSLNRGRQETQYF | TGTGCCAGCAGCTTGAACAGGGGGCGTCAAGAGACCCAGTACTTC
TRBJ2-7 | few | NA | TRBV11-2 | CASSPQAVSYEQYF | TGTGCCAGCAGCCCCCAAGCGGTATCCTACGAGCAGTACTTC
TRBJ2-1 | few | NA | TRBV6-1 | CASLQGGEQFF | TGTGCCAGCTTACAGGGTGGTGAGCAGTTCTTC
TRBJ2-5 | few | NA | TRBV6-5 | CASSSRTASQETQYF | TGTGCCAGCAGTTCCCGTACGGCGTCCCAAGAGACCCAGTACTTC
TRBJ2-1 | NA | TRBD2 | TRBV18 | CASSPLTSGSSYNEQFF | TGTGCCAGCTCACCACTTACCAGCGGGAGCTCCTACAATGAGCAGTTCTTC
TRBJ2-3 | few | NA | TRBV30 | CAWGRATGTQYF | TGTGCCTGGGGTAGGGCTACCGGTACGCAGTATTTT
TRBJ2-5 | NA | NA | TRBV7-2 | CASSSGLGAAFQETQYF | TGTGCCAGCAGCTCAGGCTTAGGGGCGGCGTTCCAAGAGACCCAGTACTTC
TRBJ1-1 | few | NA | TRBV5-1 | CASSPAGTGNTEAFF | TGCGCCAGCAGCCCAGCCGGGACGGGGAACACTGAAGCTTTCTTT
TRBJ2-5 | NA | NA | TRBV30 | CAWSGEGGVQETQYF | TGTGCCTGGAGTGGAGAAGGTGGTGTGCAAGAGACCCAGTACTTC
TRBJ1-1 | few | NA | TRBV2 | CASSEGPEAFF | TGTGCCAGCAGCGAGGGCCCAGAAGCTTTCTTT
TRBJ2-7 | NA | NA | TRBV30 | CAWKAGAHEQYF | TGTGCCTGGAAGGCGGGGGCCCACGAGCAGTACTTC
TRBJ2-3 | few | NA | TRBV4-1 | CASSLLGPGTQYF | TGCGCCAGCAGCCTACTCGGCCCAGGGACGCAGTATTTT
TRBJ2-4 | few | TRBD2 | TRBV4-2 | CASSPSTSGGQNIQYF | TGTGCCAGCAGCCCTTCGACTAGCGGGGGCCAAAACATTCAGTACTTC
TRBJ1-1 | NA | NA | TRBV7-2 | CASSLQDRNTEAFF | TGTGCCAGCAGCTTACAAGACAGGAACACTGAAGCTTTCTTT
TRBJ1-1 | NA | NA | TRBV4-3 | CASSQEFEGASTEAFF | TGCGCCAGCAGCCAAGAGTTCGAGGGCGCGAGTACTGAAGCTTTCTTT
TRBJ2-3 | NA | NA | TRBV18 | CASSPAQGGTDTQYF | TGTGCCAGCTCACCGGCACAGGGTGGCACAGATACGCAGTATTTT
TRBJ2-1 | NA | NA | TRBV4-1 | CASSQDGAGINEQFF | TGCGCCAGCAGCCAAGATGGGGCAGGGATAAATGAGCAGTTCTTC